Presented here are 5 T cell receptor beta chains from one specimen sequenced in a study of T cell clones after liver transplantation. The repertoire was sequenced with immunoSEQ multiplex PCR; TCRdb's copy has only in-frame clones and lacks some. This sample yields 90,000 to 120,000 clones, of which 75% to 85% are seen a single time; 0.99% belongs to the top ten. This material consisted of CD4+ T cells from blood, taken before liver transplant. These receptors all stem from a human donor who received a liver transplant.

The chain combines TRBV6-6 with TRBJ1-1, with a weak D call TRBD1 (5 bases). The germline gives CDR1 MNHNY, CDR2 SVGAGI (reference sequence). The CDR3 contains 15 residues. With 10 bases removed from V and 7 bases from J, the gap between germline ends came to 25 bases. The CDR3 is CATSTPGPPGGEAFF. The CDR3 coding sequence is TGTGCCACCTCGACTCCGGGACCACCTGGGGGTGAAGCTTTCTTT.

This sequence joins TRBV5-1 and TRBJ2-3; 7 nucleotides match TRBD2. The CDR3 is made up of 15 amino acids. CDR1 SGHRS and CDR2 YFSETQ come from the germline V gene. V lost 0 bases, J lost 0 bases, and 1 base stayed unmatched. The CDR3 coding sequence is TGCGCCAGCAGCTTGGCGCGGGGGAGCACAGATACGCAGTATTTT. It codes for CASSLARGSTDTQYF.

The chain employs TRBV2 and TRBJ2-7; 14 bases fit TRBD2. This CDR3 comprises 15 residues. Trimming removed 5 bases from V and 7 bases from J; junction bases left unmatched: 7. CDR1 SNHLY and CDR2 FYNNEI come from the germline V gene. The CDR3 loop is CASSRTSGGPREQYF. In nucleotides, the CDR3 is TGTGCCAGCAGTAGGACTAGCGGGGGGCCCAGGGAGCAGTACTTC.

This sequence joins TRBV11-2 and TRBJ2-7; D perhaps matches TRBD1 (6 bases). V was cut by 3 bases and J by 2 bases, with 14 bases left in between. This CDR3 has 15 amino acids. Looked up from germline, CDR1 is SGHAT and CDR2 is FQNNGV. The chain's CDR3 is CASSLGQGPTYEQYF. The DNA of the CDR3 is TGTGCCAGCAGCTTGGGACAAGGCCCTACCTACGAGCAGTACTTC.

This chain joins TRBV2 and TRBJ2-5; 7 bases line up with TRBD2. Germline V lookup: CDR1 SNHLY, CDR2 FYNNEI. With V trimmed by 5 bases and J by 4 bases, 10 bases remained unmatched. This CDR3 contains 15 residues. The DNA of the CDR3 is TGTGCCAGCAGTCATCGGGGGGTAGGGCGAGAGACCCAGTACTTC. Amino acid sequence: CASSHRGVGRETQYF.